The 15 T cell receptor beta chains below come from one sample, sequenced in a study of PD-1 blockade in classical Hodgkin lymphoma. The protocol was immunoSEQ multiplex PCR, while the TCRdb copy is restricted to in-frame clones and leaves out a portion. The data show 15,000 to 20,000 clones, 79% seen once. In every patient, relapse followed autologous stem cell transplantation, while exposure to brentuximab vedotin differed. Sequenced material: peripheral blood mononuclear cells (PBMCs), taken before the second cycle of nivolumab. These receptors were obtained from a human donor with classical Hodgkin lymphoma.

The count of this clone is one. V and J are TRBV29-1 and TRBJ2-3, with 7 positions matching TRBD2. The CDR3 has 14 amino acids. Germline assignment: CDR1 SQVTM and CDR2 ANQGSEA. J lost 0 bases, V lost 4 bases, and 4 bases had no gene match. The CDR3 DNA reads as TGCAGCGTTGGTATCGGGGGGAGCACAGATACGCAGTATTTT. Its protein product is CSVGIGGSTDTQYF.

The chain has TRBV7-8 and TRBJ2-1, with TRBD2 matching over 9 bases. Unmatched junction bases numbered 3, after V lost 1 base and J lost 2 bases. CDR3 length: 16 residues. Germline assignment: CDR1 SGHVS and CDR2 FQNEAQ. The CDR3 DNA reads as TGTGCCAGCAGCTTAGTTGCGGGAGGGCCCTACAATGAGCAGTTCTTC. Translated: CASSLVAGGPYNEQFF.

This rearrangement joins TRBV18 to TRBJ1-6, with 9 nucleotides matching TRBD1. J gave up 7 bases and V 6 bases, and 10 bases lay outside the gene matches. The CDR3 is 16 residues long. The V gene's germline CDR1 is KGHSH and CDR2 LQKENI. CDR3 in DNA: TGTGCCAGCTCCGCCACTGCTGGACAGGGGAATTCACCCCTCCACTTT. Translating it yields CASSATAGQGNSPLHF.

The chain employs TRBV7-2 and TRBJ2-3, with 10 bases identical to TRBD2. This CDR3 contains 16 residues. V was pared by 5 bases and J by 1 base, with 6 bases of the junction left unmatched. CDR1 is SGHTA, CDR2 FQGNSA, per germline. The CDR3 here is CASSPNLAGGTDTQYF. The CDR3 DNA follows: TGTGCCAGCAGCCCGAACCTAGCGGGGGGCACAGATACGCAGTATTTT.

This clone was seen just once. This sequence joins TRBV28 and TRBJ2-5; D is possibly TRBD2 (5 bases). Looked up from germline, CDR1 is MDHEN and CDR2 is SYDVKM. The V gene lost 5 bases and the J gene lost 3 bases, with 16 bases spanning the gap. This CDR3 region has 15 residues. The CDR3 sequence: CASSPGGETKETQYF. In nucleotides, the CDR3 is TGTGCCAGCAGTCCCGGAGGCGAAACCAAAGAGACCCAGTACTTC.

The chain employs TRBV19 and TRBJ2-7; D unresolved. Deletions cut 4 bases from V and 0 bases from J, with 7 bases between. Germline CDR1 LNHDA, CDR2 SQIVND (reference sequence). The CDR3 has 13 residues. The CDR3 DNA is TGTGCCAGTAGTAACGGCCCCTCCTACGAGCAGTACTTC. Translation: CASSNGPSYEQYF.

CDR3 in DNA: TGTGCCAGCAGCTTATATCACAGGGAGGACACTGAAGCTTTCTTT. This translates into CASSLYHREDTEAFF. The chain recombines TRBV7-8 with TRBJ1-1; possibly TRBD1 for D (6 bases). The germline V gene encodes CDR1 SGHVS and CDR2 FQNEAQ. This CDR3 is 15 amino acids long. With 2 bases removed from V and 3 bases from J, the gap between germline ends came to 13 bases.

The chain joins TRBV2 to TRBJ2-1; perhaps D is TRBD1 or TRBD2 (6 bases each). The germline CDR1 and CDR2 sequences are SNHLY and FYNNEI. Trimming stripped 6 bases from V and 4 bases from J, with 13 bases between. The CDR3 totals 14 residues. The CDR3 nucleotides read TGTGCCAGCAGGAGGGGGGAAGGGTACAATGAGCAGTTCTTC. Protein sequence: CASRRGEGYNEQFF.

The gene calls are TRBV19 and TRBJ2-3; TRBD1 matches 8 bases. V lost 5 bases, J lost 2 bases, and 9 bases stayed unmatched. The CDR3 extends over 16 amino acids. Germline V CDR1 and CDR2: LNHDA, SQIVND (reference sequence). CDR3 protein: CASSPGQGVLTDTQYF. The CDR3 region has the DNA TGTGCCAGTAGTCCCGGACAGGGCGTACTCACAGATACGCAGTATTTT.

The chain joins TRBV11-3 to TRBJ2-3; tentative D call: TRBD2 (5 bases). Germline CDR1 is SGHNT and CDR2 is YENEEA. This CDR3 comprises 14 residues. V lost 1 base and J lost 2, with 7 bases in between. CDR3 bases: TGTGCCAGCAGCTTAGGTGGACTCACAGATACGCAGTATTTT. It encodes CASSLGGLTDTQYF.

The chain uses TRBV6-6 and TRBJ2-1, with unresolved D. This CDR3 is built from 16 residues. CDR1 is MNHNY, CDR2 SVGAGI, per germline (reference sequence). Between the trimmed V and J ends, which lost 1 base and 1 base, there was a span of 11 bases. The CDR3 loop is CASSYFQKPSYNEQFF. In nucleotides, the CDR3 is TGTGCCAGCAGTTACTTCCAGAAACCATCCTACAATGAGCAGTTCTTC.

CDR3 DNA: TGTGCCAGCAGCACAACAGGGGTTGGTGAGCAGTTCTTC. Protein sequence: CASSTTGVGEQFF. The chain combines TRBV7-2 with TRBJ2-1; 7 nucleotides line up with TRBD1. With V trimmed by 5 bases and J by 9 bases, 7 bases remained unmatched. The germline CDR1 and CDR2 sequences are SGHTA and FQGNSA. The CDR3 sequence is 13 residues long.

The rearrangement uses TRBV5-1 and TRBJ2-2, with 12 bases that match TRBD2. The CDR3 is 16 residues long. The V segment lost 4 bases and the J segment 2 bases; nucleotides outside the gene matches: 3. Germline V gives CDR1 SGHRS, CDR2 YFSETQ. The CDR3 DNA reads TGCGCCAGCAGCCCTAGCGGGGGGGCAAACACCGGGGAGCTGTTTTTT. The encoded protein is CASSPSGGANTGELFF. Full variable domain (rest looked up from reference TRBV5-1 and TRBJ2-2): KAGVTQTPRYLIKTRGQQVTLSCSPISGHRSVSWYQQTPGQGLQFLFEYFSETQRNKGNFPGRFSGRQFSNSRSEMNVSTLELGDSALYLCASSPSGGANTGELFFGEGSRLTVL.

V usage is TRBV2 and J usage is TRBJ1-2; 10 positions agree with TRBD1. CDR3 length: 16 residues. The germline gives CDR1 SNHLY, CDR2 FYNNEI. J lost 4 bases, V lost 4 bases, and 9 bases had no gene match. DNA for the CDR3: TGTGCCAGCAGTGCCGGGACAGGGGAAATAGTCTATGGCTACACCTTC. It is translated as CASSAGTGEIVYGYTF.

The CDR3 here is CASSQGGVNEQFF. DNA for the CDR3: TGTGCCAGCAGCCAAGGAGGGGTCAATGAGCAGTTCTTC. J is TRBJ2-1 and V is TRBV4-2; TRBD1 or TRBD2 may be the D gene (5 bases each). Deletions cut 1 base from V and 6 bases from J, with 7 bases between. Germline CDR1 reads LGHNA; CDR2 reads YNFKEQ. The CDR3 totals 13 residues.